In this sample, the clone carrying this T cell receptor (beta chain) turned up a few times. Its cognate antigen is unknown. The CDR3 end lies 3 residues beyond the end of the read and is filled in from the germline J gene. This specimen comes from a study of T cell clonality in common variable immunodeficiency. Germline CDR1 SNHLY, CDR2 FYNNEI. The CDR3 spans 13 residues. Trimming at V came to 4 bases and at J to 3 bases, leaving 0 bases not matched to a gene. Repertoires were generated with immunoSEQ multiplex PCR, while TCRdb's copy carries only in-frame clones and drops some. This sample carries 45,000 to 65,000 clones, none of them present only once. The study, taken as a whole, reports: CVID subjects had higher TCRbeta clonality than healthy controls, most marked in about a third.

This clonotype originated in a person aged 18 to 70 in good health. V is TRBV2 and J is TRBJ1-2; TRBD1 aligns across 9 bases. The specimen sequenced was peripheral blood mononuclear cells. This CDR3 is CASSGQGDYGYTF. Incomplete CDR3 DNA: TGTGCCAGCAGTGGACAGGGGGACTATGGC. Looking up the rest from reference TRBV2 and TRBJ1-2 gives the full variable domain: EPEVTQTPSHQVTQMGQEVILRCVPISNHLYFYWYRQILGQKVEFLVSFYNNEISEKSEIFDDQFSVERPDGSNFTLKIRSTKLEDSAMYFCASSGQGDYGYTFGSGTRLTVV.